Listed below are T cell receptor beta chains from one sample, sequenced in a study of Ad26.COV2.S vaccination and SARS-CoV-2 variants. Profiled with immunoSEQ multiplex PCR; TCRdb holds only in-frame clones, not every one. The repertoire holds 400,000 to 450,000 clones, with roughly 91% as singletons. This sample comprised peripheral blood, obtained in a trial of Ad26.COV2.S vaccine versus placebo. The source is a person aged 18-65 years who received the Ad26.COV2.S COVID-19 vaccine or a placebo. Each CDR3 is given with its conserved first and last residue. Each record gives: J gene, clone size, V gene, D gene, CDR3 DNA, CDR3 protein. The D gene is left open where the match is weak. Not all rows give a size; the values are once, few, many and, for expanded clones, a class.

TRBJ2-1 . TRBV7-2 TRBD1 TGTGCCAGCAGCCAGAATAGAGCCGGGACAGGGGATGAGCAGTTCTTC CASSQNRAGTGDEQFF
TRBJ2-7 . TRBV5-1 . TGCGCCAGCAGCTTGGCCATACAGGGCGCCTACGAGCAGTACTTC CASSLAIQGAYEQYF
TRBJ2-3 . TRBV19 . TGTGCCAGTAGTATAGTGGTTTCGACAGATACGCAGTATTTT CASSIVVSTDTQYF
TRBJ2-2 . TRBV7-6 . TGTGCCAGCAGCTTAGCGCATCAGGGCCCCACGGCGAACACCGGGGAGCTGTTTTTT CASSLAHQGPTANTGELFF
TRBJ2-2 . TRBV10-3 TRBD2 TGTGCCATCCGAAGCGCGGGAGGGGGGAACACCGGGGAGCTGTTTTTT CAIRSAGGGNTGELFF
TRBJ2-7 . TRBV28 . TGTGCCAGCAGTTTCCCGGACAGTCTTCCCATCGAGCAGTACTTC CASSFPDSLPIEQYF
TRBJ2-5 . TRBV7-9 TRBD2 TGTGCCAGCAGCTCTAGCGGCCAAGAGACCCAGTACTTC CASSSSGQETQYF
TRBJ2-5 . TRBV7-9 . TGTGCCAGCAGAAGGTTGGGGGAAGAGACCCAGTACTTC CASRRLGEETQYF
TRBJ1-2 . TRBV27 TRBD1 TGTGCCAGCAGTTTATCGCCAGGGGGAGACGGTGGCTACACCTTC CASSLSPGGDGGYTF
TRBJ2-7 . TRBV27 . TGTGCCAGCAGTTTATTCGGGGGCGGAATTTCCGAGCAGTACTTC CASSLFGGGISEQYF
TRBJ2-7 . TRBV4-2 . TGTGCCAGCAGCCAAGATGTTGGAGGGGAGCAGTACTTC CASSQDVGGEQYF
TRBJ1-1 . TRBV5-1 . TGCGCCAGCAGCTTGGCCTCAGCGGACACTGAAGCTTTCTTT CASSLASADTEAFF
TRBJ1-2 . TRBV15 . TGTGCCACCAGCAGAGTAGGGTGGATTGGCTACACCTTC CATSRVGWIGYTF
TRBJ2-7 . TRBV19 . TGTGCCAGTAGTGGGGCAGGGGTTTCCTACGAGCAGTACTTC CASSGAGVSYEQYF
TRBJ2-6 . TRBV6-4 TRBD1 TGTGCCAGCAGTATGACAGGGGGTACTGGGGCCAACGTCCTGACTTTC CASSMTGGTGANVLTF
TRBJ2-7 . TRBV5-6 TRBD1 TGTGCCAGCAGCCGGGACAGGGTCTACGAGCAGTACTTC CASSRDRVYEQYF
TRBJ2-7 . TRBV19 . TGTGCCAGTAGTATCCTCTCGGGGGAGCAGTACTTC CASSILSGEQYF
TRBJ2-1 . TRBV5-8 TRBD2 TGTGCCAGCAGCTATGGGACTAGGTACAATGAGCAGTTCTTC CASSYGTRYNEQFF
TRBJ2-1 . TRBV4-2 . TGTGCCAGCAGCCAATTGGGGGGCGGCTCCTACAATGAGCAGTTCTTC CASSQLGGGSYNEQFF
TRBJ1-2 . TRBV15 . TGTGCCACCAGCAGAGTGTCGACAGCTAACTATGGCTACACCTTC CATSRVSTANYGYTF
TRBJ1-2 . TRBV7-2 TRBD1 TGTGCCAGCAGCTCGGGACAGAACTATGGCTACACCTTC CASSSGQNYGYTF
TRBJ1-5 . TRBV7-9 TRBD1 TGTGCCAGCAGCTTGGGACAGAGCCGTCAGCCCCAGCATTTT CASSLGQSRQPQHF
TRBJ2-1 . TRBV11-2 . TGTGCCAGCAGCTTAGGACTAGGGAATGAGCAGTTCTTC CASSLGLGNEQFF
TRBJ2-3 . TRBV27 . TGTGCCAGCAGTTTATCTGGCAGGGCCCCCACAGATACGCAGTATTTT CASSLSGRAPTDTQYF
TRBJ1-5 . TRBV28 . TGTGCCAGCAGTTTATACAGGGAAAGCAATCAGCCCCAGCATTTT CASSLYRESNQPQHF
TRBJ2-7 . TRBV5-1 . TGCGCCAGCAGCTTGGTGGCCCAGGGAATAGGCGAGCAGTACTTC CASSLVAQGIGEQYF
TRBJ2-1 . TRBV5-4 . TGTGCCAGCAGCCCCCGGTCCAATGAGCAGTTCTTC CASSPRSNEQFF
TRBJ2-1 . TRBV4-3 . TGCGCCAGCAGCCGAGGTTACAGCTCCTACAATGAGCAGTTCTTC CASSRGYSSYNEQFF
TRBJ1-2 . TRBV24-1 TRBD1 TGTGCCACCAGTGATTCGGACAGGGGGATCTATGGCTACACCTTC CATSDSDRGIYGYTF
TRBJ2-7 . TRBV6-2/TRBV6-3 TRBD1 TGTGCCAGCAGTTCTAGATTCGACAGGGGCTACGAGCAGTACTTC CASSSRFDRGYEQYF
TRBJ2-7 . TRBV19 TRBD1 TGTGCCAGTAGTACGACAGGGGTAGGCTCCTACGAGCAGTACTTC CASSTTGVGSYEQYF
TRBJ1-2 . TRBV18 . TGTGCCAGCTCTCGCGGGGAGGAGGGCTACACCTTC CASSRGEEGYTF
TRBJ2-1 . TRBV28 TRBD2 TGTGCCAGCAGTTTACAACTAGCGGTTTATTACAATGAGCAGTTCTTC CASSLQLAVYYNEQFF
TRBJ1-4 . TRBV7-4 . TGTGCCAGCAGCTCTGCGGGGCGGGGGTATGAAAAACTGTTTTTT CASSSAGRGYEKLFF
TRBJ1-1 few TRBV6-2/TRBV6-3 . TGTGCCAGCAGTTACGTCGCAGGGGAGGGGTACACTGAAGCTTTCTTT CASSYVAGEGYTEAFF
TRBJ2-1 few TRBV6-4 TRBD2 TGTGCCAGCAGCAGGGAGCGGGAGGGCCCCAATGAGCAGTTCTTC CASSREREGPNEQFF
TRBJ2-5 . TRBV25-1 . TGTGCCAGCAGTGAATATACAGGTCAAGAGACCCAGTACTTC CASSEYTGQETQYF
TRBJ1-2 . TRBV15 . TGTGCCACCAGCAGGGAACAGGGTCCGACTCATGGCTACACCTTC CATSREQGPTHGYTF
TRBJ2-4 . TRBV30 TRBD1 TGTGCCTGGAGCCCAGGGAGATGGACAGGCTTGCTAGCCAAAAACATTCAGTACTTC CAWSPGRWTGLLAKNIQYF
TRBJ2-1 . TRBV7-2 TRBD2 TGTGCCAGCAGCTTCCGCGGGACTACCCCCGGGTACAATGAGCAGTTCTTC CASSFRGTTPGYNEQFF
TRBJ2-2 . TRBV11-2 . TGTGCCAGCAGCTTAGTTGTGTATGCGGGGGAGCTGTTTTTT CASSLVVYAGELFF
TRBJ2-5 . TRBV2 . TGTGCCAGCAAAACGGGGGAAGAGACCCAGTACTTC CASKTGEETQYF
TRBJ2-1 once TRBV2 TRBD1 TGTGCCAGTTGGGGACAGGGGGATAATGAGCAGTTCTTC CASWGQGDNEQFF
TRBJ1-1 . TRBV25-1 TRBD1 TGTGCCAGCAGTGAATTAGGATCGGGACAGGGGGTAACTGAAGCTTTCTTT CASSELGSGQGVTEAFF
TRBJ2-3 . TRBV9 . TGTGCCAGCAGCGTGTGGGAGACCACAGATACGCAGTATTTT CASSVWETTDTQYF
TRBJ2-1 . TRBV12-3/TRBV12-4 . TGTGCCAGCAGTTTGCTTACCTACAATGAGCAGTTCTTC CASSLLTYNEQFF
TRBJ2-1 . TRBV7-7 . TGTGCCAGCAGCTTAGCGGGGAGTCCTTACAATGAGCAGTTCTTC CASSLAGSPYNEQFF
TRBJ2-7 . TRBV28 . TGTGCCAGCAGTTTACGTGCCACCTACGAGCAGTACTTC CASSLRATYEQYF
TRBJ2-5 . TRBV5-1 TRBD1 TGCGCCAGCAGCCCCTTCGGACAGGGGCAAGAGACCCAGTACTTC CASSPFGQGQETQYF